The rows below give T cell receptor beta chains drawn from one sample of a study of yellow fever vaccine responses in identical twins. TCRdb reprocessed the RT-PCR reads via MiXCR and lists one record per CDR3 protein. The sample consists of about 23,000 distinct CDR3 sequences, around four fifths of them appearing once. The sample here was T cells from blood (PBMCs), unsorted or a sorted subset (not recorded which), taken before or after yellow fever vaccination (not recorded which). The receptors stem from a woman between 18 and 29 years old who received the yellow fever vaccine. The CDR3 runs from the conserved cysteine through the conserved F or W. The D gene is left open where the match is weak. Part of the rows lack a size; the others show once, few, many or a class for expanded clones.

j_gene: TRBJ2-1; abundance: -; v_gene: TRBV10-3; d_gene: -; CDR3aa: CAISDSGNEQFF; CDR3nt: TGTGCCATCAGTGATTCGGGGAATGAGCAGTTCTTC
j_gene: TRBJ1-2; abundance: -; v_gene: TRBV2; d_gene: -; CDR3aa: CASTVGSYGYTF; CDR3nt: TGTGCCAGCACTGTGGGGTCCTATGGCTACACCTTC
j_gene: TRBJ2-1; abundance: -; v_gene: TRBV29-1; d_gene: TRBD2; CDR3aa: CSVSRGGEINNEQFF; CDR3nt: TGCAGCGTTTCACGGGGGGGGGAGATCAACAATGAGCAGTTCTTC
j_gene: TRBJ2-1; abundance: -; v_gene: TRBV6-1; d_gene: TRBD2; CDR3aa: CASSMTSGGWSYNEQFF; CDR3nt: TGTGCCAGCAGCATGACTAGCGGGGGGTGGTCCTACAATGAGCAGTTCTTC
j_gene: TRBJ2-5; abundance: -; v_gene: TRBV3-1; d_gene: -; CDR3aa: CASSQGTVGETQYF; CDR3nt: TGTGCCAGCAGCCAAGGGACAGTCGGAGAGACCCAGTACTTC
j_gene: TRBJ2-7; abundance: -; v_gene: TRBV9; d_gene: TRBD2; CDR3aa: CASSVSGSWSIEQYF; CDR3nt: TGTGCCAGCAGCGTTAGCGGGAGTTGGTCCATCGAGCAGTACTTC
j_gene: TRBJ1-5; abundance: -; v_gene: TRBV6-1; d_gene: -; CDR3aa: CASNERLGVNQPQHF; CDR3nt: TGTGCCAGCAATGAACGTCTTGGCGTCAATCAGCCCCAGCATTTT
j_gene: TRBJ1-1; abundance: -; v_gene: TRBV29-1; d_gene: TRBD1; CDR3aa: CSVYWTGGFDEAFF; CDR3nt: TGCAGCGTTTACTGGACAGGGGGCTTTGATGAAGCTTTCTTT
j_gene: TRBJ1-2; abundance: -; v_gene: TRBV19; d_gene: TRBD1; CDR3aa: CASSVGQPTSYTF; CDR3nt: TGTGCCAGTAGTGTGGGACAGCCTACCAGCTACACCTTC
j_gene: TRBJ2-3; abundance: -; v_gene: TRBV19; d_gene: -; CDR3aa: CASSPNADTQYF; CDR3nt: TGTGCCAGTAGTCCAAACGCAGATACGCAGTATTTT
j_gene: TRBJ1-5; abundance: -; v_gene: TRBV29-1; d_gene: -; CDR3aa: CSVPPGRESNQPQHF; CDR3nt: TGCAGCGTCCCCCCTGGACGGGAAAGCAATCAGCCCCAGCATTTT
j_gene: TRBJ2-1; abundance: once; v_gene: TRBV11-3; d_gene: TRBD1; CDR3aa: CASSLVYRTGISNEQFF; CDR3nt: TGTGCCAGCAGCTTAGTTTATAGGACAGGGATCTCCAATGAGCAGTTCTTC
j_gene: TRBJ2-1; abundance: -; v_gene: TRBV24-1; d_gene: TRBD2; CDR3aa: CATSDSRTSLSYNEQFF; CDR3nt: TGTGCCACCAGTGATTCCCGGACTAGTTTGTCGTACAATGAGCAGTTCTTC
j_gene: TRBJ2-2; abundance: -; v_gene: TRBV13; d_gene: -; CDR3aa: CATELLTNTGELFF; CDR3nt: TGTGCCACCGAACTACTAACGAACACCGGGGAGCTGTTTTTT
j_gene: TRBJ2-1; abundance: few; v_gene: TRBV6-2/TRBV6-3; d_gene: -; CDR3aa: CASSYSEGGINNEQFF; CDR3nt: TGTGCCAGCAGTTACTCCGAGGGGGGGATAAACAATGAGCAGTTCTTC
j_gene: TRBJ2-7; abundance: -; v_gene: TRBV20-1; d_gene: -; CDR3aa: CSAREGTGEQYF; CDR3nt: TGCAGTGCTAGAGAGGGGACTGGCGAGCAGTACTTC
j_gene: TRBJ1-6; abundance: -; v_gene: TRBV6-1; d_gene: TRBD1; CDR3aa: CASSPGQGRRALHF; CDR3nt: TGTGCCAGCAGTCCCGGACAGGGGAGGCGGGCCCTCCACTTT
j_gene: TRBJ1-1; abundance: -; v_gene: TRBV28; d_gene: TRBD1; CDR3aa: CAGTGARDTEAFF; CDR3nt: TGTGCCGGTACAGGGGCGCGGGACACTGAAGCTTTCTTT
j_gene: TRBJ2-2; abundance: -; v_gene: TRBV11-2; d_gene: -; CDR3aa: CASSTGTPNTGELFF; CDR3nt: TGTGCCAGCAGCACCGGGACCCCGAACACCGGGGAGCTGTTTTTT
j_gene: TRBJ2-1; abundance: -; v_gene: TRBV10-1; d_gene: -; CDR3aa: CASSEGSSTSKVYEQFF; CDR3nt: TGCGCCAGCAGTGAGGGGTCTAGTACGAGCAAGGTCTATGAGCAGTTCTTC
j_gene: TRBJ1-5; abundance: -; v_gene: TRBV6-1; d_gene: -; CDR3aa: CASSWGRDQPQHF; CDR3nt: TGTGCCAGTTCCTGGGGGCGGGATCAGCCCCAGCATTTT
j_gene: TRBJ2-3; abundance: -; v_gene: TRBV5-1; d_gene: -; CDR3aa: CASSFGDRADTQYF; CDR3nt: TGCGCCAGCAGCTTCGGGGATCGGGCAGATACGCAGTATTTT
j_gene: TRBJ2-3; abundance: -; v_gene: TRBV2; d_gene: TRBD2; CDR3aa: CASRWTSGGTDTQYF; CDR3nt: TGTGCCAGCAGATGGACTAGCGGGGGAACAGATACGCAGTATTTT
j_gene: TRBJ1-2; abundance: -; v_gene: TRBV20-1; d_gene: -; CDR3aa: CSAKTGRVDYGYTF; CDR3nt: TGCAGTGCTAAGACAGGCCGGGTCGACTATGGCTACACCTTC
j_gene: TRBJ2-1; abundance: -; v_gene: TRBV28; d_gene: -; CDR3aa: CASSLWGEVHNEQFF; CDR3nt: TGTGCCAGCAGTTTATGGGGGGAGGTCCACAATGAGCAGTTCTTC